The 24 T cell receptor beta chains in this list originate from one sample, sequenced in a study of regulatory T cells in long-lasting Graves disease. Time point indicated: newly diagnosed GD, antithyroid drugs for less than 3 months. Isolated PBMC RNA provided the starting material for the TCR library. Researchers made TCR beta libraries by using iRepertoire HTBI primers and running Arm-PCR on CDR3 regions. TCRdb recomputed calls from the multiplex PCR reads with MiXCR, one row per CDR3 protein. The sample includes some 330,000 distinct CDR3 sequences, over 9.5% of them seen just once. A further study also used this sample, focusing on T cells in Graves' hyperthyroidism and ophthalmopathy.

Material: peripheral blood mononuclear cells (PBMCs), obtained at new diagnosis, from a patient treated with antithyroid drugs. These receptors were taken from a woman aged 18-29 years with Graves disease.

This clonotype was seen ten or more times. This rearrangement joins TRBV24-1 to TRBJ2-7, with 9 nucleotides matching TRBD1. The CDR3 runs 17 residues. Germline V CDR1 and CDR2: KGHDR, SFDVKD. V dropped 3 bases and J dropped 1; count of bases not matched to a gene: 9. CDR3 region: CATSDPSPGTGSYEQYF. The CDR3 nucleotides are TGTGCCACCAGTGATCCATCTCCCGGGACAGGGTCCTACGAGCAGTACTTC.

This clonotype showed up many times. The chain joins TRBV29-1 to TRBJ2-5; 10 nucleotides line up with TRBD1. V lost 7 bases to trimming and J lost 5 bases; unmatched junction nucleotides: 10. The CDR3 consists of 14 residues. CDR1 SQVTM and CDR2 ANQGSEA come from the germline V gene. In DNA form, the CDR3 reads TGCAGCGCTCAGGCTTGGACAGGGGGGGAGACCCAGTACTTC. Encoded protein: CSAQAWTGGETQYF.

In this sample, this clonotype turned up many times. V usage is TRBV12-3 or TRBV12-4 and J usage is TRBJ1-4, with D unresolved. This CDR3 region has 14 residues. V shed 1 base and J shed 5 bases, with 8 bases lying between them. The chain's CDR3 is CASSLGTLNEKLFF. CDR3 nucleotides: TGTGCCAGCAGTTTAGGGACTCTAAATGAAAAACTGTTTTTT.

In this sample, this clonotype turned up many times. J is TRBJ2-1 and V is TRBV10-3; 8 nucleotides agree with TRBD1. The J segment lost 4 bases and the V segment lost 6 bases, leaving 5 bases of the junction unmatched. This CDR3 is 14 amino acids long. CDR1 and CDR2 from the germline V gene are ENHRY and SYGVKD. The CDR3 coding sequence is TGTGCCATCAGGCCCGGGACAGGATACAATGAGCAGTTCTTC. Translated, it gives CAIRPGTGYNEQFF.

This clonotype was found a few times. V gene TRBV5-1 combines with J gene TRBJ2-1, with 8 bases matching TRBD2. Germline lookup yields CDR1 SGHRS and CDR2 YFSETQ. CDR3 length equals 17 residues. The trim removed 3 bases at V and 2 bases at J, leaving 10 bases unmatched. The CDR3 loop is CASSYEAGDPTYNEQFF. DNA of the CDR3: TGCGCCAGCAGCTATGAAGCGGGGGACCCAACCTACAATGAGCAGTTCTTC.

V and J are TRBV20-1 and TRBJ1-6; TRBD1 might be the D (6 bases). The CDR3 loop spans 15 amino acids. Trimming shortened V by 6 bases and J by 9 bases, and 21 bases separated the two germline ends. CDR1 is DFQATT, CDR2 SNEGSKA, per germline (reference sequence). CDR3 amino acids: CSAKGDKKMGSPLHF. CDR3 sequence (DNA): TGCAGTGCCAAAGGGGACAAAAAGATGGGTTCACCCCTCCACTTT.

This clonotype was seen ten or more times. The CDR3 reads CASSQGPKLAARAYNEQFF. CDR3 nucleotides: TGCGCCAGCAGCCAAGGCCCCAAACTAGCTGCGAGGGCCTACAATGAGCAGTTCTTC. The chain carries TRBV4-3 and TRBJ2-1; D is perhaps TRBD2 (6 bases). Germline assignment: CDR1 LGHNA and CDR2 YSLEER. This CDR3 region has 19 residues. Trimming stripped 1 base from V and 2 bases from J, with 21 bases between.

This clonotype was seen many times. The chain links TRBV7-9 to TRBJ2-1, with 13 bases that match TRBD2. The CDR3 extends over 17 amino acids. J gave up 6 bases and V 4 bases, and 9 bases lay outside the gene matches. CDR1 SEHNR and CDR2 FQNEAQ come from the germline V gene (reference sequence). As DNA, the CDR3 is TGTGCCAGCAGCTCCCAAAATGGACTAGCGGGAGTCAATGAGCAGTTCTTC. This gives the protein CASSSQNGLAGVNEQFF.

This clonotype was seen a handful of times. The CDR3 bases are TGTGCCAGCAGCTCTCAGGTCGGGACTAGCGGGGGGGATACGCAGTATTTT. Amino acids: CASSSQVGTSGGDTQYF. This chain joins TRBV7-2 and TRBJ2-3; the match to TRBD2 covers 15 bases. The CDR3 is 17 amino acids. Losses at the gene ends were 4 bases for V and 6 bases for J; bases not matched to a gene: 8. CDR1 and CDR2 from the germline V gene are SGHTA and FQGNSA.

This clonotype was observed at least ten times. The chain links TRBV2 to TRBJ2-7; 9 nucleotides match TRBD1. This CDR3 has 13 residues. CDR1 SNHLY and CDR2 FYNNEI come from the germline V gene. Trimming cost V 6 bases and J 4 bases; bases outside gene matches: 4. CDR3 amino acids: CASRRQGVYEQYF. CDR3 DNA sequence: TGTGCCAGCAGAAGACAGGGGGTATACGAGCAGTACTTC.

This clonotype has only a few counts. Written as DNA, the CDR3 is TGTGCCAGCAGCTCCGAGTACAGCTCTGGAAACACCATATATTTT. This codes for CASSSEYSSGNTIYF. J is TRBJ1-3 and V is TRBV7-6; D unresolved. The CDR3 contains 15 residues. The V gene lost 4 bases and the J gene lost 0 bases, with 10 bases spanning the gap. The V gene's germline CDR1 is SGHVS and CDR2 FNYEAQ.

This clonotype was found a few times. This chain joins TRBV10-3 and TRBJ1-1, with D possibly matching TRBD1 (5 bases). The CDR3 loop spans 18 amino acids. Germline V lookup: CDR1 ENHRY, CDR2 SYGVKD. V gave up 4 bases and J gave up 4 bases, with 25 bases separating them. CDR3 in amino acids: CAISAGREEERAFTEAFF. CDR3 bases: TGTGCCATCAGTGCCGGCAGGGAAGAGGAGCGAGCCTTCACTGAAGCTTTCTTT.

The rearrangement joins TRBV11-1 to TRBJ2-7, with 8 bases fitting TRBD1. This CDR3 is 15 amino acids long. Germline-derived CDR1 and CDR2 are SGHAT and FQDESV (reference sequence). Losses at the gene ends were 5 bases for V and 6 bases for J; bases not matched to a gene: 12. CDR3 sequence: CASSQERTGPGEQYV. In nucleotides, the CDR3 is TGTGCCAGCAGCCAAGAGAGGACAGGGCCAGGCGAGCAGTACGTC.

This clonotype was counted a few times. A read error may produce the germline difference seen at one junction end. The chain has TRBV3-1 and TRBJ1-6; 7 nucleotides line up with TRBD1. This CDR3 spans 14 amino acids. Germline values: CDR1 LGHDT, CDR2 YNNKEL (reference sequence). CDR3 sequence (DNA): TGTGCCAGCACCTCGGGACAGTATAGTTCACCCCTCCACTTT. Translation gives CASTSGQYSSPLHF. The variable domain in full, completed from reference TRBV3-1 and TRBJ1-6, reads DTAVSQTPKYLVTQMGNDKSIKCEQNLGHDTMYWYKQDSKKFLKIMFSYNNKELIINETVPNRFSPKSPDKAHLNLHINSLELGDSAVYFCASTSGQYSSPLHFGNGTRLTVT.

The chain carries TRBV7-9 and TRBJ2-1, with a weak D call TRBD2 (6 bases). With 5 bases removed from V and 1 base from J, the gap between germline ends came to 21 bases. This CDR3 has 18 residues. Germline assignment: CDR1 SEHNR and CDR2 FQNEAQ (reference sequence). This chain's CDR3 is CASSRRASDYPSYNEQFF. The CDR3, as DNA: TGTGCCAGCAGCCGGCGGGCTTCGGACTATCCGTCCTACAATGAGCAGTTCTTC.

J is TRBJ1-2 and V is TRBV28; D possibly corresponds to TRBD1 (5 bases). The CDR3 contains 14 residues. The V gene's germline CDR1 is MDHEN and CDR2 SYDVKM. V was cut by 6 bases and J by 4 bases, with 15 bases left in between. CDR3 DNA sequence: TGTGCCAGCAGCTACGGGGGGTCCCCCTATGGCTACACCTTC. It encodes CASSYGGSPYGYTF.

This clonotype was recorded many times. This chain joins TRBV5-5 and TRBJ1-2; D may be TRBD1 (6 bases). Germline values: CDR1 SGHKS, CDR2 YYEKEE (reference sequence). CDR3 length: 15 amino acids. The ends were cut back, 2 bases at V and 4 bases at J, with 15 bases in the middle. CDR3 amino acids: CASSFGSGGFYGYTF. The CDR3 bases are TGTGCCAGCAGCTTCGGATCCGGGGGCTTCTATGGCTACACCTTC. The variable domain in full, with the rest retrieved from reference TRBV5-5 and TRBJ1-2, is DAGVTQSPTHLIKTRGQQVTLRCSPISGHKSVSWYQQVLGQGPQFIFQYYEKEERGRGNFPDRFSARQFPNYSSELNVNALLLGDSALYLCASSFGSGGFYGYTFGSGTRLTVV.

In its sample, this clonotype was seen many times. This sequence joins TRBV20-1 and TRBJ2-1; D is perhaps TRBD1 or TRBD2 (6 bases each). The CDR3 extends over 12 amino acids. Germline loops: CDR1 DFQATT, CDR2 SNEGSKA (reference sequence). V lost 3 bases and J 7 bases, leaving 10 bases between the germline ends. The CDR3 protein is CSASGGPNEQFF. CDR3 nucleotides: TGCAGTGCTAGTGGGGGGCCTAATGAGCAGTTCTTC.

This clonotype showed up many times. This chain connects TRBV20-1 to TRBJ2-3; a weak D match, TRBD2 (6 bases). Germline V gene sequence: CDR1 DFQATT, CDR2 SNEGSKA (reference sequence). Trimming shortened V by 6 bases and J by 0 bases, and 13 bases separated the two germline ends. This CDR3 has 14 residues. The CDR3 nucleotides read TGCAGTGCCATCGCGGGGCATAGCACAGATACGCAGTATTTT. The encoded protein is CSAIAGHSTDTQYF.

This clonotype has more than one count but fewer than ten. The V call is TRBV6-2 or TRBV6-3, the J call TRBJ2-7, with D possibly TRBD1 on 6 matching bases. CDR3 length: 14 residues. Germline V gene data show CDR1 as MNHEY and CDR2 as SVGEGT. V was shortened by 2 bases and J by 3 bases, with 11 bases between the two germline ends. In DNA form, the CDR3 reads TGTGCCAGCAGTTACATCGGACAGCTCTACGAGCAGTACTTC. Its protein is CASSYIGQLYEQYF.

This clonotype came up many times. The gene calls are TRBV29-1 and TRBJ2-1; a possible D gene is TRBD1 (5 bases). CDR3 size: 14 residues. V lost 6 bases, J lost 3 bases, and 15 bases lay in between. Germline V gene lookup returns CDR1 SQVTM and CDR2 ANQGSEA. The CDR3 DNA reads TGCAGCGTGAAGCAGGGTATCGACTACAATGAGCAGTTCTTC. This encodes CSVKQGIDYNEQFF.

The sample holds many counts of this clonotype. This rearrangement joins TRBV6-1 to TRBJ2-2; D not resolved. The germline V gene encodes CDR1 MNHNS and CDR2 SASEGT. This CDR3 contains 11 residues. With 6 bases removed from V and 6 bases from J, the gap between germline ends came to 5 bases. CDR3 region: CASSNSGELFF. The CDR3 nucleotides read TGTGCCAGCAGCAATTCCGGGGAGCTGTTTTTT.

This clonotype came up a few times. Written as DNA, the CDR3 is TGTGCCAGCAGTTTATGGGGGTCAAGCAATCAGCCCCAGCATTTT. Encoded protein: CASSLWGSSNQPQHF. This rearrangement joins TRBV27 to TRBJ1-5, with a tentative D call TRBD1 (5 bases). V dropped 1 base and J dropped 1 base, with 8 bases sitting between them. The germline CDR1 and CDR2 sequences are MNHEY and SMNVEV (reference sequence). The length of the CDR3 is 15 residues.

The count of this clonotype is one. The junction differs from germline at one of its ends, possibly a read error. This chain joins TRBV5-1 and TRBJ2-7; TRBD2 matches at 14 bases. The CDR3 totals 15 residues. The germline V gene encodes CDR1 SGHRS and CDR2 YFSETQ. Here the CDR3 reads CASNLTSGRGYEQYF. CDR3 DNA: TGCGCCAGCAACTTGACTAGCGGGAGGGGTTACGAGCAGTACTTC.